These 18 T cell receptor beta chains share one sample of origin, sequenced in a study of neurological immune-mediated disorders. Via MiXCR, TCRdb re-called the 5' RACE reads, giving one row per CDR3 protein. The sample contains tens of thousands of distinct CDR3 sequences, just over 2.5% of which appear only once. The sample consisted of PBMCs. The receptors come from a woman aged 25 to 39 with multiple sclerosis.

This clonotype occurred many times. The J gene is TRBJ2-7, the V gene TRBV5-1, with TRBD1 matching over 8 bases. From germline, CDR1 is SGHRS and CDR2 YFSETQ. CDR3 size: 13 residues. Losses at the gene ends were 4 bases for V and 6 bases for J; bases not matched to a gene: 6. CDR3 nucleotide sequence: TGCGCCAGCAGCACACAGGGGGACGGCGAGCAGTACTTC. Protein sequence: CASSTQGDGEQYF.

This clonotype appeared many times. The V and J genes are TRBV20-1 and TRBJ2-1, with 13 nucleotides matching TRBD2. Germline CDR1 DFQATT, CDR2 SNEGSKA (reference sequence). Losses at the gene ends were 1 base for V and 8 bases for J; bases not matched to a gene: 2. The CDR3 totals 14 residues. The CDR3 region has the DNA TGCAGTGCTAGAGGGACTAGCGGGAGACATGAGCAGTTCTTC. Residues: CSARGTSGRHEQFF.

This clonotype was seen ten or more times. CDR3 coding DNA: TGTGCCACCAGTGATTTTAACGGGGATGAGCAGTTCTTC. Translating gives CATSDFNGDEQFF. The chain has TRBV24-1 and TRBJ2-1; tentative D call: TRBD2 (5 bases). The V gene lost 1 base and the J gene lost 8 bases, with 8 bases spanning the gap. The CDR3 extends over 13 amino acids. Germline assignment: CDR1 KGHDR and CDR2 SFDVKD.

This clonotype was seen repeatedly, ten times or more. The chain joins TRBV29-1 to TRBJ2-3, with D uncertain. V was clipped by 5 bases and J by 5 bases, with 11 bases between them. Germline V gene data show CDR1 as SQVTM and CDR2 as ANQGSEA. This CDR3 region has 12 residues. The DNA of the CDR3 is TGCAGCGTTTCCCCCCCGGAAGATACGCAGTATTTT. Amino acid sequence: CSVSPPEDTQYF.

This clonotype has ten or more counts. The gene calls are TRBV7-6 and TRBJ1-4; TRBD1 is a possible D gene (6 bases). This CDR3 spans 15 amino acids. Per germline, CDR1 SGHVS and CDR2 FNYEAQ. V lost 5 bases, J lost 1 base, and 11 bases lay in between. In DNA form, the CDR3 reads TGTGCCAGCAGCCCTCGGACAGTAACTAATGAAAAACTGTTTTTT. It encodes CASSPRTVTNEKLFF.

There are many counts of this clonotype. In nucleotides, the CDR3 is TGTGCCAGCAGCGTAGGGGGCCTAGCGGGAGTGGCAGATACGCAGTATTTT. Amino acid sequence: CASSVGGLAGVADTQYF. V and J are TRBV9 and TRBJ2-3; 10 nucleotides match TRBD2. The germline gives CDR1 SGDLS, CDR2 YYNGEE. V dropped 0 bases and J dropped 4; count of bases not matched to a gene: 8. This CDR3 has 17 amino acids.

This clonotype was recorded many times. The chain combines TRBV20-1 with TRBJ1-6; D is possibly TRBD1 (5 bases). V dropped 2 bases and J dropped 14 bases, with 10 bases sitting between them. CDR1 and CDR2 from the germline V gene are DFQATT and SNEGSKA (reference sequence). This CDR3 comprises 11 residues. The CDR3 protein is CSARQGGALHF. DNA of the CDR3: TGCAGTGCTAGACAGGGTGGGGCCCTCCACTTT.

This clonotype was detected ten times or more. The chain recombines TRBV3-1 with TRBJ2-7; TRBD2 aligns across 11 bases. This CDR3 comprises 15 residues. Germline CDR1 and CDR2: LGHDT and YNNKEL (reference sequence). The V gene end was trimmed by 4 bases and the J gene end by 6 bases; junction bases not matched to a gene: 8. CDR3: CASSPFTSGRSEQYF. As DNA, the CDR3 is TGTGCCAGCAGCCCCTTTACTAGCGGGAGAAGCGAGCAGTACTTC.

This clonotype was detected ten times or more. CDR3 protein: CSVEQGDSYEQYF. The DNA of the CDR3 is TGCAGCGTTGAGCAGGGAGATAGCTACGAGCAGTACTTC. The chain uses TRBV29-1 and TRBJ2-7; D is perhaps TRBD1 or TRBD2 (5 bases each). Germline assignment: CDR1 SQVTM and CDR2 ANQGSEA. The CDR3 sequence is 13 residues long. V gave up 3 bases and J gave up 3 bases, with 12 bases separating them.

This clonotype was recorded at least ten times. V and J are TRBV11-2 and TRBJ2-7; tentative D call: TRBD2 (6 bases). Germline V gene data show CDR1 as SGHAT and CDR2 as FQNNGV. The CDR3 is 15 residues long. V lost 5 bases to trimming and J lost 4 bases, with 18 bases between them. The DNA for the CDR3 is TGTGCCAGCAGCCCCCAAGAGGGGACTTCATACGAGCAGTACTTC. As protein: CASSPQEGTSYEQYF.

This clonotype was seen many times. The rearrangement links TRBV28 to TRBJ2-1; D is undetermined. This CDR3 is 14 amino acids long. The germline gives CDR1 MDHEN, CDR2 SYDVKM. Trimming took off 3 bases at V and 0 bases at J, with 6 bases between the two ends. The CDR3 DNA is TGTGCCAGCAGTTTGCCCGGCTCCTACAATGAGCAGTTCTTC. Translated: CASSLPGSYNEQFF.

This clonotype was seen many times. This sequence joins TRBV12-3 or TRBV12-4 and TRBJ2-1; D might be TRBD2 (5 bases). The CDR3 consists of 14 residues. Trimming pared 6 bases from V and 3 bases from J, leaving 12 bases between. As DNA, the CDR3 is TGTGCCAGCAGCTCGGGAAGCGGCTACAATGAGCAGTTCTTC. Encoded protein: CASSSGSGYNEQFF.

This clonotype was observed many times. The CDR3, as DNA: TGTGCCAGTAGTATAAAGGAGAACACTGAAGCTTTCTTT. Translated: CASSIKENTEAFF. The chain uses TRBV19 and TRBJ1-1, with D unresolved. Trimming took 2 bases from V and 1 from J, leaving 5 bases between them. CDR1 LNHDA and CDR2 SQIVND come from the germline V gene (reference sequence). The CDR3 totals 13 residues.

This clonotype was recorded many times. The chain employs TRBV29-1 and TRBJ2-5; TRBD1 matches 8 bases. Trimming at V came to 6 bases and at J to 5 bases, leaving 5 bases not matched to a gene. Germline lookup yields CDR1 SQVTM and CDR2 ANQGSEA. CDR3 length equals 12 residues. The CDR3 protein is CSVRTGGETQYF. CDR3 DNA: TGCAGCGTCAGAACAGGGGGGGAGACCCAGTACTTC.

In its sample, this clonotype was seen a few times. The chain employs TRBV12-3 or TRBV12-4 and TRBJ2-7, with D perhaps TRBD1 or TRBD2 (5 bases each). Trimming took 3 bases from V and 2 from J, leaving 11 bases between them. The length of the CDR3 is 14 residues. The CDR3 spells CASSFGGQTYEQYF. The CDR3 nucleotides are TGTGCCAGCAGTTTTGGGGGTCAGACCTACGAGCAGTACTTC.

This clonotype was observed at least ten times. The chain combines TRBV10-2 with TRBJ2-1; 12 bases map to TRBD1. The V segment lost 7 bases and the J segment 10 bases; nucleotides outside the gene matches: 14. The CDR3 contains 16 residues. Per germline, CDR1 WSHSY and CDR2 SAAADI. The CDR3: CASKIPGTGGSGEQFF. CDR3 bases: TGCGCCAGCAAAATTCCCGGGACAGGGGGCTCAGGCGAGCAGTTCTTC.

For this clonotype: A clone one base away is much larger, so this may be a read error. V is TRBV11-2 and J is TRBJ2-3; tentatively, D is TRBD1 (6 bases). The germline V gene has CDR1 SGHAT and CDR2 FQNNGV. This CDR3 comprises 15 residues. CDR3 protein: CASSSTRTETDKQYF. The CDR3 nucleotides read TGTGCCAGCAGCTCCACCCGGACAGAAACAGATAAGCAGTATTTT.

This clonotype was seen only a few times. The chain uses TRBV18 and TRBJ1-2; no clear D. Per the germline V gene, CDR1 is KGHSH and CDR2 is LQKENI. There are 12 residues in the CDR3. The V and J ends lost 2 bases and 7 bases respectively, with 8 bases between them. The CDR3 sequence is CASSPGGFGYTF. CDR3 in DNA: TGTGCCAGCTCACCAGGTGGGTTTGGCTACACCTTC.